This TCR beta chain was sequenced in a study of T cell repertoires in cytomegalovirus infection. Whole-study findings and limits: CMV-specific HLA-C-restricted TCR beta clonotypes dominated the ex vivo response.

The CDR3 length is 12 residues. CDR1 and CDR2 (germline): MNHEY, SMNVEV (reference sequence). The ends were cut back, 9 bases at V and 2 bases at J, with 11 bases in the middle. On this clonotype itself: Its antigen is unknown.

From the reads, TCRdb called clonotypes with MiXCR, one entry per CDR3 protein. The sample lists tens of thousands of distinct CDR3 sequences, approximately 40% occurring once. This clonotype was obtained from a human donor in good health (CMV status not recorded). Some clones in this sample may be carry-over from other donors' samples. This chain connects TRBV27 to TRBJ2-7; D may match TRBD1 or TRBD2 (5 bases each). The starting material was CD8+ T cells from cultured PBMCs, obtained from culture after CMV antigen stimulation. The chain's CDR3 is CASGDGPYEQYF. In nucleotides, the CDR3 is TGTGCCAGTGGGGACGGCCCCTACGAGCAGTACTTC.